The 5 T cell receptor beta chains reported below all come from one sample, sequenced in a study of blood T cell repertoires in COVID-19. Libraries were prepared by immunoSEQ multiplex PCR; TCRdb keeps only in-frame clonotypes and omits some of them. The sample lists tens of thousands of clones; around 79% were seen once. The sequenced material came from peripheral blood. The receptors come from a human donor in a cohort sampled during active COVID-19.

This chain joins TRBV10-2 and TRBJ1-6, with D perhaps TRBD1 (6 bases). Germline V gene lookup returns CDR1 WSHSY and CDR2 SAAADI. The CDR3 contains 14 residues. V was cut by 3 bases and J by 8 bases, with 11 bases left in between. The CDR3 sequence is CASSETGLDSPLHF. The CDR3 nucleotides read TGCGCCAGCAGTGAAACAGGGTTGGATTCACCCCTCCACTTT.

V and J are TRBV18 and TRBJ2-7; the match to TRBD2 covers 7 bases. Germline V CDR1 and CDR2: KGHSH, LQKENI. The CDR3 spans 14 residues. The V and J ends lost 4 bases and 5 bases, in that order; junction bases with no gene match: 8. CDR3 coding DNA: TGTGCCAGCTCACTCGGACTAGATATCGACGAGCAGTACTTC. It is translated as CASSLGLDIDEQYF.

V gene TRBV10-1 combines with J gene TRBJ2-3; 10 positions agree with TRBD2. Germline loops: CDR1 WNHNN, CDR2 SYGVQD (reference sequence). Unmatched junction bases numbered 4, after V lost 3 bases and J lost 4 bases. The CDR3 has 15 residues. The CDR3 DNA sequence: TGCGCCAGCAGTGATGTTAGCGGGAGGCCAGATACGCAGTATTTT. Translating gives CASSDVSGRPDTQYF.

The chain combines TRBV27 with TRBJ2-3, with 15 bases aligning to TRBD2. This CDR3 has 18 residues. The germline gives CDR1 MNHEY, CDR2 SMNVEV (reference sequence). V trimming: 2 bases; J trimming: 2 bases; junction bases outside the gene matches: 5. CDR3 amino acids: CASSLQGTSGRFTDTQYF. The DNA of the CDR3 is TGTGCCAGCAGTTTACAAGGGACTAGCGGGAGGTTCACAGATACGCAGTATTTT.

The DNA for the CDR3 is TGTGCCAGCTCACCGACTAGCGGGAGCGGCGAGCAGTACTTC. Its translation is CASSPTSGSGEQYF. V usage is TRBV18 and J usage is TRBJ2-7, with 12 bases identical to TRBD2. With 3 bases clipped from V and 6 bases from J, the junction kept 3 bases outside the gene matches. The CDR3 consists of 14 residues. Germline V gene data show CDR1 as KGHSH and CDR2 as LQKENI.